Shown below are 6 T cell receptor beta chains from a single sample sequenced in a study of OX40 agonist ivuxolimab in advanced cancers. Method: immunoSEQ multiplex PCR; TCRdb's copy keeps in-frame clones and lacks some. The sample carries tens of thousands of clones, 65% to 90% recorded once. The material sequenced was CD4+ or CD8+ T cells sorted from blood, taken in a trial of the OX40 agonist ivuxolimab. All receptors come from an adult with an advanced solid tumor such as melanoma, head and neck, liver or kidney cancer.

The rearrangement uses TRBV6-5 and TRBJ1-4; TRBD1 matches at 7 bases. In germline, CDR1 is MNHEY, CDR2 SVGAGI. The CDR3 contains 15 residues. After removal of 0 bases from V and 5 bases from J, the junction contained 3 bases not matched to a gene. The DNA for the CDR3 is TGTGCCAGCAGTTACTCTCCGACAGGGAATGAAAAACTGTTTTTT. It is translated as CASSYSPTGNEKLFF.

Remarks on this clone: Other DNA variants within this sample encode the same CDR3. V is TRBV6-5 and J is TRBJ2-5; tentatively, D is TRBD1 (6 bases). Trimming left V 6 bases short and J 1 base short, with 9 bases between. The CDR3 runs 13 residues. The V gene's germline CDR1 is MNHEY and CDR2 SVGAGI. CDR3 residues: CASSRTVQETQYF. The CDR3 DNA is TGTGCCAGCAGCCGGACAGTCCAAGAGACCCAGTACTTC.

This clone came up once. This chain uses TRBV6-1 with TRBJ2-1; D possibly corresponds to TRBD2 (5 bases). This CDR3 contains 16 residues. V dropped 1 base and J dropped 6 bases, with 16 bases sitting between them. Germline values: CDR1 MNHNS, CDR2 SASEGT. The CDR3 coding sequence is TGTGCCAGCAGTGAAGAGATCGGAGGCCGGGGCAATGAGCAGTTCTTC. This gives the protein CASSEEIGGRGNEQFF.

The chain couples TRBV28 to TRBJ2-3; 12 bases match TRBD2. Trimming removed 6 bases from V and 6 bases from J; junction bases left unmatched: 10. Germline V lookup: CDR1 MDHEN, CDR2 SYDVKM. CDR3 size: 16 residues. The CDR3 region is CASRAGTSGPRDTQYF. CDR3 nucleotide sequence: TGTGCCAGCAGGGCCGGGACTAGCGGGCCTAGGGATACGCAGTATTTT.

The chain couples TRBV7-2 to TRBJ2-5, with TRBD2 matching 7 bases. The last part of the DNA fits TRBJ2-7 better; the J call may be wrong. Germline CDR1 SGHTA, CDR2 FQGNSA. CDR3 length equals 15 residues. The CDR3 spells CASSLEAGSTYEQYF. The CDR3, as DNA: TGTGCCAGCAGCTTAGAAGCGGGAAGTACCTACGAGCAGTACTTC.

This clone was counted only a few times. Here the CDR3 DNA reads TGCGCCAGCAGCCAATTACCGGGACAGGGGGTCAATGAGCAGTTCTTC. Residues: CASSQLPGQGVNEQFF. This chain links TRBV4-1 with TRBJ2-1; 11 bases match TRBD1. Germline V CDR1 and CDR2: MGHRA, YSYEKL. This CDR3 region has 16 residues. The V gene end was trimmed by 2 bases and the J gene end by 6 bases; junction bases not matched to a gene: 6.